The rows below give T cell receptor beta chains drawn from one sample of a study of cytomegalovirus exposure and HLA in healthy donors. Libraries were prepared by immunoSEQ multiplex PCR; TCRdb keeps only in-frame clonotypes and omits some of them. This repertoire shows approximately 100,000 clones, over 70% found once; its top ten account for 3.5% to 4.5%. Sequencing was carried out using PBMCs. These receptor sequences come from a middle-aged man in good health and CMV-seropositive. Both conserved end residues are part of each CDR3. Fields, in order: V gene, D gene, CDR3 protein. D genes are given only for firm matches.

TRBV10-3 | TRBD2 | CAISGGAGGSYEQYF
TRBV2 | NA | CASKRDLQGEQFF
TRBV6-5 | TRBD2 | CASSLGLAGTDTQYF
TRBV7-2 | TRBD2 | CASSLGAGVTDTQYF
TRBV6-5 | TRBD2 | CASSRSGSHYEQYF
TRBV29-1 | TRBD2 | CSVVRESPDTQYF
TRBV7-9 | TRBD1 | CASSPRTGNYGYTF
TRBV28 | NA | CASRNRTTNTEAFF
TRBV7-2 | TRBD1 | CASSVRGQQPQHF
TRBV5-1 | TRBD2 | CASSPHILAGGPPAQYF
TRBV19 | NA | CATPKAEWGYEQYF
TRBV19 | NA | CATSSYNEQFF
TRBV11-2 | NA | CASSRIGNYEQYF
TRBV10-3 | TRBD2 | CATSGRVDNEQFF
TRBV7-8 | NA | CASSFERVSSYEQYF
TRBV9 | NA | CASSVELRERTDTQYF
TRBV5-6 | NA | CASSHPGDQEQYF
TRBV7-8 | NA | CASSLGSRPGEPQHF
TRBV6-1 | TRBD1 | CASSEQDRTYEQYF
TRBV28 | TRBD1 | CAIPEGQGSNSPLHF
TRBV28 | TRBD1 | CASSTGDRYYEQYF
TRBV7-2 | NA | CASSFPGMGDTQYF
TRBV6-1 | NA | CASTVGGATNEKLFF
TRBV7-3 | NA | CASSLLAESKDEQFF
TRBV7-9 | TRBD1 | CASSNRGVNEKLFF
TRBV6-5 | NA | CASSYTAGSYNEQFF
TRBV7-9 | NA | CASSLTLGGSTDTQYF
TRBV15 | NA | CATRTEGRANEKLFF
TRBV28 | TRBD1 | CASIIPGQGAFF
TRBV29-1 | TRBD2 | CSVGGLAGGLNTGELFF
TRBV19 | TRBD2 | CASSILAGVGYNEQFF
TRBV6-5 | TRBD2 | CASSKLGGNYEQYF
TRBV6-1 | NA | CASTNDRSVAFF
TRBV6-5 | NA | CASSRGILSPDTQYF
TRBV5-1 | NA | CASSLDTTSYYEQYF
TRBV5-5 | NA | CASSLIGALEAFF
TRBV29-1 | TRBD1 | CSSEGTGGSNTEAFF
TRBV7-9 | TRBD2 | CSSSLAGGLAGREQYF
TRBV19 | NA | CASLKAAQGVYTGELFF
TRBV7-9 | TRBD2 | CASSLHLTSGSYNEQFF
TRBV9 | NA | CASSVGVRNYGYTF
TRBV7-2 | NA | CASSPFRSSYNEQFF
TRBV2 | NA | CASSADSHSGNTIYF
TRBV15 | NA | CATSRPDGSIGETQYF
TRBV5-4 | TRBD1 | CASSSRQGADEQFF
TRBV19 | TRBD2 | CASSTPLGGRATDTQYF
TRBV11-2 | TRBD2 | CASRSARERATHEQYF
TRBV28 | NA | CASSFRGSGYTF
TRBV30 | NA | CAWSVLPYEQYF
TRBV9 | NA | CASSETNGLGAGEQYF
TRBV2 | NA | CASSEGRGSSYEQYF
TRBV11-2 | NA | CASSLGGGVQSYGYTF